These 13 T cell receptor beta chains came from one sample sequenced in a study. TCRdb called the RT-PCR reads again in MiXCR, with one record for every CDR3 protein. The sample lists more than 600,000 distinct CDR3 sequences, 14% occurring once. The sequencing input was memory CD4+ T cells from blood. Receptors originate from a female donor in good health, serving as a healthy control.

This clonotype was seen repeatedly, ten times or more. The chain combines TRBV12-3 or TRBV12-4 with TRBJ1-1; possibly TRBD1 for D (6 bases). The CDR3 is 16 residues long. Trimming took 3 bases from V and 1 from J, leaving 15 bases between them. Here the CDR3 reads CASSLEGGASNTEAFF. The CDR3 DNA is TGTGCCAGCAGTTTGGAAGGGGGGGCGTCGAACACTGAAGCTTTCTTT.

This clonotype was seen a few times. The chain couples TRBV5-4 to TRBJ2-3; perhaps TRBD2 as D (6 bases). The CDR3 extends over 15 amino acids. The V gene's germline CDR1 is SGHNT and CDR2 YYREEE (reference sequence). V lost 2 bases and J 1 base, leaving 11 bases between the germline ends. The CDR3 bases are TGTGCCAGCAGCTTTGGAGGGCCACGCACAGATACGCAGTATTTT. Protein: CASSFGGPRTDTQYF.

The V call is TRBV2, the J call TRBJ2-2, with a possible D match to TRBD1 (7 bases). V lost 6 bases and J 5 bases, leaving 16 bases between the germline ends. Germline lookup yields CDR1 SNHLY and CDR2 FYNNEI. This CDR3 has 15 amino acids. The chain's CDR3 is CASSRGAGGTGELFF. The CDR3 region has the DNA TGTGCCAGCAGCCGAGGGGCAGGGGGGACCGGGGAGCTGTTTTTT.

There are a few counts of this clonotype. Written as DNA, the CDR3 is TGTGCCAGCAGACGGGACCAGTACAATGAGCAGTTCTTC. It yields the protein CASRRDQYNEQFF. The V gene is TRBV12-3 or TRBV12-4, the J gene TRBJ2-1, with D perhaps assigned TRBD1 or TRBD2 (5 bases each). V lost 6 bases and J 4 bases, leaving 10 bases between the germline ends. This CDR3 contains 13 residues.

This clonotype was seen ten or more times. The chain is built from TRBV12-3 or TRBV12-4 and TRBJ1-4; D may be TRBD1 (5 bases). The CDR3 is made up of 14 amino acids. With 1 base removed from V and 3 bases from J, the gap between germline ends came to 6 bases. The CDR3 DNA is TGTGCCAGCAGTTTAGGGGGACCTAATGAAAAACTGTTTTTT. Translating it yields CASSLGGPNEKLFF.

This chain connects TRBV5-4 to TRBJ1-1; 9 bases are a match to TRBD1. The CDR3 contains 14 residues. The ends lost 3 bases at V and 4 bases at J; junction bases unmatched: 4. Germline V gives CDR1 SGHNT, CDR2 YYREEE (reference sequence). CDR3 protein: CASSYDRGSTEAFF. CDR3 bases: TGTGCCAGCAGCTACGACAGGGGGAGCACTGAAGCTTTCTTT.

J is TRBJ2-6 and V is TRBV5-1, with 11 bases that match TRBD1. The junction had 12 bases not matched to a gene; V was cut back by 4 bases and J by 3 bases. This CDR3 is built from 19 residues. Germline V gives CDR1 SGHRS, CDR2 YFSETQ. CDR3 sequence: CASSTPPGQGVYGANVLTF. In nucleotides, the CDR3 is TGCGCCAGCAGCACGCCTCCGGGACAGGGGGTTTATGGGGCCAACGTCCTGACTTTC.

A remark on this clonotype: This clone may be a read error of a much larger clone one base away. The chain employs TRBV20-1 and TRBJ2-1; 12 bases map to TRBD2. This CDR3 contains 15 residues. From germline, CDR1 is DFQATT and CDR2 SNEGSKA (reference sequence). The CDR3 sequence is CSAPRTSGADNEKFF. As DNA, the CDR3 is TGCAGTGCTCCCCGGACTAGCGGGGCTGACAATGAGAAGTTCTTC.

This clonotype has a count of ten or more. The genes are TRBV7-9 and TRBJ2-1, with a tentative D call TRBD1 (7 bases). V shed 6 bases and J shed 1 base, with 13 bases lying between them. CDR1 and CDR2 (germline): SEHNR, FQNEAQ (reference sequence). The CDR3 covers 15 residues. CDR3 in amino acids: CASRASGGSYNEQFF. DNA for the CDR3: TGTGCCAGCAGGGCCTCAGGGGGGTCCTACAATGAGCAGTTCTTC.

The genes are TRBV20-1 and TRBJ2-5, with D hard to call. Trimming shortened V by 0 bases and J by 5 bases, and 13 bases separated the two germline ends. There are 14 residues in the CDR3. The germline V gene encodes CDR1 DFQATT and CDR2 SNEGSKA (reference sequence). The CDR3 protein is CSARDRMGWETQYF. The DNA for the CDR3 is TGCAGTGCTAGAGATCGGATGGGATGGGAGACCCAGTACTTC.

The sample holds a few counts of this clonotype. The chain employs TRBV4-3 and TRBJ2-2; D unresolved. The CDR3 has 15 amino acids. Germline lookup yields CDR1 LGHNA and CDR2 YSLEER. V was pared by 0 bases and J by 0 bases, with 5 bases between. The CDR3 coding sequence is TGCGCCAGCAGCCAAGATCCCGCGAACACCGGGGAGCTGTTTTTT. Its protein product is CASSQDPANTGELFF.

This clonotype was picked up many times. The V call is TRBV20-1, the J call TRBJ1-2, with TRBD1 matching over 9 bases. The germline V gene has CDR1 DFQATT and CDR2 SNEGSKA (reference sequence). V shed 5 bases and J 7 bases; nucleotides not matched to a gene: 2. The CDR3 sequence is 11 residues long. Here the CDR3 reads CSAPTGGGYTF. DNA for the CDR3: TGCAGTGCTCCGACAGGGGGTGGCTACACCTTC.

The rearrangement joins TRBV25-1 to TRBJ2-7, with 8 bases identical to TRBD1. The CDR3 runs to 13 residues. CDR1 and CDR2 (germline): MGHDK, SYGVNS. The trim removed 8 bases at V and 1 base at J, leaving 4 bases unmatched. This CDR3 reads CASSDRESYEQYF. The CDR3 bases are TGTGCCAGCTCGGACAGGGAATCCTACGAGCAGTACTTC.